What follows are 32 T cell receptor beta chains derived from one specimen sequenced in a study of blood T cell repertoires in COVID-19. Using immunoSEQ multiplex PCR, the repertoire was profiled, and TCRdb retains in-frame clones only, with some absent. The table lists over 250,000 clones, around 90% of them singletons. The sample taken for sequencing was PBMCs or T cells enriched from blood (not recorded which). Receptors originate from a woman under 40 who had recovered from COVID-19.

This chain connects TRBV7-9 to TRBJ2-5; the D gene is possibly TRBD1 (5 bases). The CDR3 spans 13 residues. With 5 bases removed from V and 1 base from J, the gap between germline ends came to 8 bases. CDR1 is SEHNR and CDR2 is FQNEAQ in the germline V gene (reference sequence). The CDR3 is CASSHRTQETQYF. CDR3 bases: TGTGCCAGCAGCCACAGGACCCAAGAGACCCAGTACTTC.

The chain uses TRBV29-1 and TRBJ2-7, with 9 bases that match TRBD2. The V gene's germline CDR1 is SQVTM and CDR2 ANQGSEA. V trimming: 5 bases; J trimming: 0 bases; junction bases outside the gene matches: 8. CDR3 length: 15 amino acids. This CDR3 reads CSVIPSGRSSYEQYF. The CDR3 bases are TGCAGCGTTATCCCCAGCGGGAGGAGCTCCTACGAGCAGTACTTC.

The chain combines TRBV6-6 with TRBJ1-5; a weak D match, TRBD1 (6 bases). The germline gives CDR1 MNHNY, CDR2 SVGAGI (reference sequence). CDR3 length equals 16 residues. The V and J ends lost 2 bases and 3 bases respectively, with 14 bases between them. The CDR3 protein is CASSYATGIVNQPQHF. CDR3 nucleotides: TGTGCCAGCAGTTACGCCACAGGGATCGTCAATCAGCCCCAGCATTTT.

The chain employs TRBV19 and TRBJ1-2; tentative D call: TRBD1 (6 bases). The germline V gene has CDR1 LNHDA and CDR2 SQIVND (reference sequence). This CDR3 has 15 residues. V was trimmed by 0 bases and J by 7 bases, leaving 15 bases between them. As DNA, the CDR3 is TGTGCCAGTAGTATAGATGGGCCAGGGGCGATTGGCTACACCTTC. Its translation is CASSIDGPGAIGYTF. Supplemented by reference TRBV19 and TRBJ1-2, the full variable domain reads DGGITQSPKYLFRKEGQNVTLSCEQNLNHDAMYWYRQDPGQGLRLIYYSQIVNDFQKGDIAEGYSVSREKKESFPLTVTSAQKNPTAFYLCASSIDGPGAIGYTFGSGTRLTVV.

The rearrangement joins TRBV5-1 to TRBJ2-4; 8 bases map to TRBD2. CDR3 length equals 17 residues. V was pared by 4 bases and J by 0 bases, with 9 bases of the junction left unmatched. Germline CDR1 and CDR2: SGHRS and YFSETQ. The CDR3 is CASSPGGGVIAKNIQYF. As DNA, the CDR3 is TGCGCCAGCAGCCCGGGAGGGGGGGTTATAGCCAAAAACATTCAGTACTTC.

This chain joins TRBV2 and TRBJ2-7; TRBD2 might be the D (6 bases). With 6 bases removed from V and 3 bases from J, the gap between germline ends came to 12 bases. This CDR3 is 13 amino acids long. Germline V gives CDR1 SNHLY, CDR2 FYNNEI. CDR3: CASSARDFYEQYF. CDR3 coding DNA: TGTGCCAGCAGCGCCCGGGACTTCTACGAGCAGTACTTC.

CDR3 DNA sequence: TGTGCCAGCTCACCATCATCCGGGGAGCTGTTTTTT. Amino acids: CASSPSSGELFF. The genes are TRBV18 and TRBJ2-2; D ambiguous. Germline CDR1 and CDR2: KGHSH and LQKENI. V lost 2 bases, J lost 6 bases, and 4 bases lay in between. This CDR3 has 12 residues.

The chain carries TRBV19 and TRBJ1-1, with D possibly being TRBD1 (5 bases). The germline CDR1 and CDR2 sequences are LNHDA and SQIVND (reference sequence). The CDR3 sequence is 19 residues long. V was trimmed by 2 bases and J by 1 base, leaving 23 bases between them. The DNA for the CDR3 is TGTGCCAGTAGTATACCCCTCCCCCGACAGCGCCCTTCGAACACTGAAGCTTTCTTT. Amino acids: CASSIPLPRQRPSNTEAFF.

This clone has just one count. The chain employs TRBV27 and TRBJ2-7; D is undetermined. Trimming removed 0 bases at V and 3 bases at J, with 6 bases between. Per the germline V gene, CDR1 is MNHEY and CDR2 is SMNVEV (reference sequence). This CDR3 has 13 amino acids. In DNA form, the CDR3 reads TGTGCCAGCAGTTTATCGGGCGACTACGAGCAGTACTTC. Its protein is CASSLSGDYEQYF.

The chain is built from TRBV9 and TRBJ1-4, with unresolved D. CDR3 length equals 16 residues. Looked up from germline, CDR1 is SGDLS and CDR2 is YYNGEE. Trimming cost V 10 bases and J 0 bases, with 19 bases left between them. The CDR3 sequence is CAYMGKVKATNEKLFF. CDR3 sequence (DNA): TGTGCCTACATGGGCAAGGTCAAAGCAACTAATGAAAAACTGTTTTTT.

The V call is TRBV9, the J call TRBJ2-4; 7 bases are a match to TRBD2. The CDR3 has 13 residues. Germline V lookup: CDR1 SGDLS, CDR2 YYNGEE. The J segment lost 7 bases and the V segment lost 5 bases, leaving 6 bases of the junction unmatched. Here the CDR3 reads CASRASGENIQYF. The CDR3 nucleotides read TGTGCCAGCAGGGCCAGCGGGGAGAACATTCAGTACTTC.

V gene TRBV29-1 combines with J gene TRBJ1-2; D is ambiguous. Trimming took off 7 bases at V and 7 bases at J, with 13 bases between the two ends. Germline V gene data show CDR1 as SQVTM and CDR2 as ANQGSEA. The CDR3 totals 11 residues. DNA for the CDR3: TGCAGCGCAGCGGGGAAAGGTGGCTACACCTTC. It yields the protein CSAAGKGGYTF.

The J gene is TRBJ1-1, the V gene TRBV13, with a possible D match to TRBD1 (5 bases). V lost 3 bases and J 0 bases, leaving 8 bases between the germline ends. The CDR3 contains 14 residues. Per germline, CDR1 PRHDT and CDR2 FYEKMQ (reference sequence). CDR3 sequence reads: CASSFHRMNTEAFF. The CDR3, as DNA: TGTGCCAGCAGCTTCCACAGGATGAACACTGAAGCTTTCTTT.

The chain has TRBV13 and TRBJ2-2; D perhaps matches TRBD1 (6 bases). Germline assignment: CDR1 PRHDT and CDR2 FYEKMQ (reference sequence). Trimming left V 5 bases short and J 6 bases short, with 16 bases between. This CDR3 is 15 amino acids long. CDR3 amino acids: CASSRRLRGAGELFF. The CDR3 nucleotides are TGTGCCAGCAGCCGCCGACTCAGGGGAGCCGGGGAGCTGTTTTTT.

The count of this clone is one. The J gene is TRBJ2-7, the V gene TRBV19, with 10 bases matching TRBD1. The CDR3 consists of 17 residues. V shed 0 bases and J 5 bases; nucleotides not matched to a gene: 10. Germline V CDR1 and CDR2: LNHDA, SQIVND (reference sequence). Written as DNA, the CDR3 is TGTGCCAGTAGTATAGATTACGGACAGGGGGTTCTCGACGAGCAGTACTTC. Protein sequence: CASSIDYGQGVLDEQYF. Filled out from reference TRBV19 and TRBJ2-7, the complete variable domain reads DGGITQSPKYLFRKEGQNVTLSCEQNLNHDAMYWYRQDPGQGLRLIYYSQIVNDFQKGDIAEGYSVSREKKESFPLTVTSAQKNPTAFYLCASSIDYGQGVLDEQYFGPGTRLTVT.

In its sample, this clone was seen once. The V gene is TRBV5-1, the J gene TRBJ2-7, with D possibly matching TRBD2 (5 bases). CDR1 and CDR2 (germline): SGHRS, YFSETQ. The CDR3 has 14 residues. V lost 5 bases and J 2 bases, leaving 14 bases between the germline ends. The CDR3 nucleotides read TGCGCCAGCAGGGGAACGGACTTTGCCTACGAGCAGTACTTC. This encodes CASRGTDFAYEQYF.

This clone has just one count. The chain links TRBV4-1 to TRBJ2-7; tentatively, D is TRBD2 (5 bases). The CDR3 consists of 15 residues. V gave up 1 base and J gave up 5 bases, with 15 bases separating them. Per the germline V gene, CDR1 is MGHRA and CDR2 is YSYEKL. CDR3 sequence: CASSQVSRSGNEQYF. CDR3 DNA: TGCGCCAGCAGCCAAGTATCAAGATCGGGGAACGAGCAGTACTTC.

The gene calls are TRBV9 and TRBJ1-4; D is perhaps TRBD1 (6 bases). Germline V gene sequence: CDR1 SGDLS, CDR2 YYNGEE. Trimming stripped 3 bases from V and 1 base from J, with 13 bases between. This CDR3 is 16 amino acids long. The CDR3 loop reads CASSAQGIGTNEKLFF. CDR3 nucleotide sequence: TGTGCCAGCAGCGCCCAGGGGATCGGAACTAATGAAAAACTGTTTTTT.

The CDR3 loop is CASRFGGPGGELFF. CDR3 sequence (DNA): TGTGCCAGCAGATTCGGGGGGCCCGGCGGGGAGCTGTTTTTT. The gene calls are TRBV6-1 and TRBJ2-2; D perhaps matches TRBD2 (7 bases). The germline CDR1 and CDR2 sequences are MNHNS and SASEGT. The CDR3 is made up of 14 amino acids. The V end was cut by 6 bases, the J end by 7 bases, with 15 bases between.

Only one count was recorded for this clone. The chain combines TRBV4-1 with TRBJ1-5; D is unresolved. Between the trimmed V and J ends, which lost 1 base and 3 bases, there was a span of 4 bases. Per the germline V gene, CDR1 is MGHRA and CDR2 is YSYEKL. This CDR3 has 13 amino acids. The CDR3 DNA follows: TGCGCCAGCAGCCAAGTTTACAATCAGCCCCAGCATTTT. Encoded protein: CASSQVYNQPQHF.

The chain employs TRBV9 and TRBJ1-1, with 8 nucleotides matching TRBD1. This CDR3 contains 15 residues. The junction had 5 bases not matched to a gene; V was cut back by 3 bases and J by 1 base. Germline lookup yields CDR1 SGDLS and CDR2 YYNGEE. The CDR3 sequence is CASSARTGKNTEAFF. In nucleotides, the CDR3 is TGTGCCAGCAGCGCCCGGACAGGGAAGAACACTGAAGCTTTCTTT.

The gene calls are TRBV10-3 and TRBJ2-3, with D possibly being TRBD2 (6 bases). The V and J ends lost 8 bases and 0 bases respectively, with 9 bases between them. Germline V gene data show CDR1 as ENHRY and CDR2 as SYGVKD. The CDR3 has 13 amino acids. In DNA, the CDR3 is TGTGCCATCCGGGCGGGAAGCACAGATACGCAGTATTTT. Translating it yields CAIRAGSTDTQYF.

This clone was detected only a few times. This chain joins TRBV10-2 and TRBJ1-2, with 9 bases identical to TRBD1. Germline V gene sequence: CDR1 WSHSY, CDR2 SAAADI. This CDR3 has 13 residues. Germline trimming cut 8 bases from V and 6 bases from J; bases unmatched to any gene: 7. In DNA form, the CDR3 reads TGCGCCAGCGCTAGGGACAGGGTAGATGGCTACACCTTC. Its translation: CASARDRVDGYTF.

This clone showed up just once. V and J are TRBV9 and TRBJ1-6; tentatively, D is TRBD1 (6 bases). The CDR3 totals 14 residues. Germline V gene lookup returns CDR1 SGDLS and CDR2 YYNGEE. The germline V and J ends were trimmed by 0 bases and 7 bases, with 8 bases remaining between them. DNA for the CDR3: TGTGCCAGCAGCGTAGGGGGGCTCAATTCACCCCTCCACTTT. Its protein product is CASSVGGLNSPLHF.

The chain combines TRBV7-9 with TRBJ1-4; unclear D gene. Germline V gene sequence: CDR1 SEHNR, CDR2 FQNEAQ (reference sequence). V was trimmed by 5 bases and J by 7 bases, leaving 8 bases between them. The CDR3 is 12 residues long. CDR3: CASSQRGEKLFF. Here the CDR3 DNA reads TGTGCCAGCAGCCAACGGGGTGAAAAACTGTTTTTT.

The CDR3, as DNA: TGTGCCAGCTCCGCGGGGGGGGGTTCTTGGAATCAGCCCCAGCATTTT. Its translation: CASSAGGGSWNQPQHF. The chain combines TRBV19 with TRBJ1-5; perhaps TRBD1 as D (5 bases). The CDR3 totals 16 residues. The germline V gene has CDR1 LNHDA and CDR2 SQIVND (reference sequence). V was cut by 9 bases and J by 4 bases, with 22 bases left in between.

The rearrangement links TRBV27 to TRBJ1-2; 7 nucleotides agree with TRBD1. The V segment lost 3 bases and the J segment 1 base; nucleotides outside the gene matches: 8. The CDR3 is made up of 16 amino acids. The V gene's germline CDR1 is MNHEY and CDR2 SMNVEV (reference sequence). The CDR3 loop reads CASSFTGTESNYGYTF. CDR3 bases: TGTGCCAGCAGTTTTACCGGGACAGAGAGTAACTATGGCTACACCTTC.

The chain joins TRBV5-4 to TRBJ2-5, with D possibly being TRBD1 (6 bases). Trimming took off 4 bases at V and 1 base at J, with 11 bases between the two ends. The CDR3 loop spans 14 amino acids. Germline CDR1 reads SGHNT; CDR2 reads YYREEE (reference sequence). The CDR3 sequence: CASSAGTLQETQYF. In DNA, the CDR3 is TGTGCCAGCAGCGCCGGGACACTCCAAGAGACCCAGTACTTC.

To note about this clone: The identical CDR3 is also encoded by other nucleotide sequences in the sample. V gene TRBV5-1 combines with J gene TRBJ2-3, with 10 bases fitting TRBD1. The CDR3 spans 14 residues. Germline CDR1 reads SGHRS; CDR2 reads YFSETQ. V was clipped by 3 bases and J by 3 bases; unmatched bases: 1. CDR3 sequence reads: CASSSGQGTDTQYF. The CDR3 bases are TGCGCCAGCAGCTCGGGACAGGGGACAGATACGCAGTATTTT.

The rearrangement joins TRBV10-2 to TRBJ2-5; TRBD1 agrees at 7 bases. The CDR3 contains 13 residues. Germline CDR1 and CDR2: WSHSY and SAAADI. V shed 8 bases, J shed 5 bases, and the junction held 8 bases outside the gene matches. The CDR3 protein is CASGLQGWETQYF. As DNA, the CDR3 is TGCGCCAGCGGATTACAGGGGTGGGAGACCCAGTACTTC.

The chain uses TRBV9 and TRBJ1-3; 8 bases agree with TRBD1. Germline lookup yields CDR1 SGDLS and CDR2 YYNGEE. V lost 3 bases to trimming and J lost 1 base; unmatched junction nucleotides: 3. The CDR3 runs to 15 residues. The CDR3 protein is CASSGTGGSGNTIYF. As DNA, the CDR3 is TGTGCCAGCAGCGGTACAGGGGGGTCTGGAAACACCATATATTTT.

CDR3 amino acids: CATSRDLSGDSPLHF. Written as DNA, the CDR3 is TGTGCCACCAGCAGAGATCTCTCCGGGGATTCACCCCTCCACTTT. The gene calls are TRBV15 and TRBJ1-6, with unresolved D. V shed 0 bases and J shed 8 bases, with 11 bases lying between them. This CDR3 has 15 amino acids. Germline CDR1 and CDR2: LNHNV and YYDKDF (reference sequence).